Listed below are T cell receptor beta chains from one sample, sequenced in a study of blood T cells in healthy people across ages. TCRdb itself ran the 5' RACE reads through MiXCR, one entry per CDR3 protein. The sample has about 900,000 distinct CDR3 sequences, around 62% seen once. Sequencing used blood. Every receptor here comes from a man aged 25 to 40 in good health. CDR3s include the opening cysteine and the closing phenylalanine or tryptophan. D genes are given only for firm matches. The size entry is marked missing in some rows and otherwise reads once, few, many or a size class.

CDR3aa: CASSLWRGSGTDTQYF
CDR3nt: TGTGCCAGCAGCCTATGGCGAGGGTCGGGCACAGATACGCAGTATTTT
abundance: -
d_gene: -
v_gene: TRBV11-3
j_gene: TRBJ2-3

CDR3aa: CASVGLAGGNEQFF
CDR3nt: TGTGCCAGCGTCGGACTAGCGGGGGGAAATGAGCAGTTCTTC
abundance: -
d_gene: TRBD2
v_gene: TRBV2
j_gene: TRBJ2-1

CDR3aa: CASSLIRSGQGRNSPLHF
CDR3nt: TGTGCCAGCAGCTTAATTAGGTCAGGACAGGGTCGTAATTCACCCCTCCACTTT
abundance: -
d_gene: TRBD1
v_gene: TRBV7-2
j_gene: TRBJ1-6

CDR3aa: CASSTTGALSGANVLTF
CDR3nt: TGTGCCAGCAGCACAACAGGGGCGCTCTCTGGGGCCAACGTCCTGACTTTC
abundance: many
d_gene: TRBD1
v_gene: TRBV7-2
j_gene: TRBJ2-6

CDR3aa: CASSVEGVSEQFF
CDR3nt: TGTGCCAGCAGCGTAGAGGGTGTATCCGAGCAGTTCTTC
abundance: -
d_gene: -
v_gene: TRBV9
j_gene: TRBJ2-1

CDR3aa: CSVEQGIQETQYF
CDR3nt: TGCAGCGTAGAACAGGGTATTCAAGAGACCCAGTACTTC
abundance: once
d_gene: -
v_gene: TRBV29-1
j_gene: TRBJ2-5

CDR3aa: CASSCRRTETQYF
CDR3nt: TGTGCCAGCAGTTGCCGTCGAACCGAGACCCAGTACTTC
abundance: -
d_gene: -
v_gene: TRBV27
j_gene: TRBJ2-5

CDR3aa: CTWREGFLVSPLHF
CDR3nt: TGTACCTGGAGAGAGGGTTTTCTGGTGTCACCCCTCCACTTT
abundance: once
d_gene: -
v_gene: TRBV30
j_gene: TRBJ1-6

CDR3aa: CASGPGTFIYEQYF
CDR3nt: TGTGCCAGCGGTCCCGGGACATTTATTTACGAGCAGTACTTC
abundance: -
d_gene: -
v_gene: TRBV7-2
j_gene: TRBJ2-7

CDR3aa: CASAVGTGGSSYEQYF
CDR3nt: TGTGCCAGCGCCGTGGGGACAGGGGGTAGCTCCTACGAGCAGTACTTC
abundance: -
d_gene: TRBD1
v_gene: TRBV27
j_gene: TRBJ2-7

CDR3aa: CSTASQGLTDTQYF
CDR3nt: TGCAGCACTGCTTCACAGGGACTCACAGATACGCAGTATTTT
abundance: once
d_gene: -
v_gene: TRBV29-1
j_gene: TRBJ2-3

CDR3aa: CASSQEWAEGYTF
CDR3nt: TGTGCCAGCAGCCAAGAGTGGGCAGAGGGCTACACCTTC
abundance: few
d_gene: -
v_gene: TRBV14
j_gene: TRBJ1-2

CDR3aa: CSVFQGANVLTF
CDR3nt: TGCAGCGTTTTCCAAGGGGCCAACGTCCTGACTTTC
abundance: few
d_gene: -
v_gene: TRBV29-1
j_gene: TRBJ2-6

CDR3aa: CASSLGTGVIDTQYF
CDR3nt: TGTGCCAGCAGCTTGGGCACGGGGGTCATAGATACGCAGTATTTT
abundance: few
d_gene: -
v_gene: TRBV7-9
j_gene: TRBJ2-3

CDR3aa: CASSIEVGLRGNQPQHF
CDR3nt: TGTGCCAGTAGTATAGAGGTCGGACTGCGGGGCAATCAGCCCCAGCATTTT
abundance: -
d_gene: -
v_gene: TRBV19
j_gene: TRBJ1-5

CDR3aa: CATSSRSRRDTQYF
CDR3nt: TGTGCCACCAGCTCGCGGTCGCGGAGGGATACGCAGTATTTT
abundance: once
d_gene: -
v_gene: TRBV15
j_gene: TRBJ2-3

CDR3aa: CSVDIRTGVYNEQFF
CDR3nt: TGCAGCGTTGATATCCGGACAGGGGTCTACAATGAGCAGTTCTTC
abundance: -
d_gene: TRBD1
v_gene: TRBV29-1
j_gene: TRBJ2-1

CDR3aa: CSVLVLGEQYF
CDR3nt: TGCAGCGTTCTAGTTCTGGGCGAGCAGTACTTC
abundance: -
d_gene: -
v_gene: TRBV29-1
j_gene: TRBJ2-7

CDR3aa: CASSPRAGREQYF
CDR3nt: TGTGCCAGCAGTCCCAGGGCAGGGCGAGAGCAGTACTTC
abundance: -
d_gene: -
v_gene: TRBV12-3/TRBV12-4
j_gene: TRBJ2-7

CDR3aa: CASSSISPGANVLTF
CDR3nt: TGTGCCAGCAGTTCCATATCCCCTGGGGCCAACGTCCTGACTTTC
abundance: -
d_gene: -
v_gene: TRBV12-3/TRBV12-4
j_gene: TRBJ2-6

CDR3aa: CASSLAGQPAGDTEAFF
CDR3nt: TGCGCCAGCAGCTTGGCCGGACAACCCGCCGGGGACACTGAAGCTTTCTTT
abundance: -
d_gene: -
v_gene: TRBV5-1
j_gene: TRBJ1-1

CDR3aa: CASSLVSTPILTREQYF
CDR3nt: TGTGCCAGCAGCTTAGTATCTACACCAATACTGACGCGCGAGCAGTACTTC
abundance: -
d_gene: -
v_gene: TRBV7-2
j_gene: TRBJ2-7

CDR3aa: CASSQVLGVNCGYTF
CDR3nt: TGTGCCAGCAGCCAAGTTCTGGGAGTTAACTGTGGCTACACCTTC
abundance: once
d_gene: -
v_gene: TRBV4-2
j_gene: TRBJ1-2

CDR3aa: CASSEQGWSEQYF
CDR3nt: TGTGCCAGCAGTGAACAGGGGTGGTCCGAGCAGTACTTC
abundance: many
d_gene: -
v_gene: TRBV25-1
j_gene: TRBJ2-7

CDR3aa: CASSPRRSNYGYTF
CDR3nt: TGTGCCAGCAGCCCGAGAAGATCTAACTATGGCTACACCTTC
abundance: -
d_gene: -
v_gene: TRBV7-2
j_gene: TRBJ1-2

CDR3aa: CSVERVGGDEQYF
CDR3nt: TGCAGCGTTGAGAGGGTCGGGGGAGACGAGCAGTACTTC
abundance: many
d_gene: -
v_gene: TRBV29-1
j_gene: TRBJ2-7

CDR3aa: CASSLAPSGGNNEQFF
CDR3nt: TGTGCCAGCAGCTTAGCCCCCTCCGGGGGGAACAATGAGCAGTTCTTC
abundance: many
d_gene: TRBD2
v_gene: TRBV7-6
j_gene: TRBJ2-1

CDR3aa: CASSPPVPRETQYF
CDR3nt: TGTGCCAGCAGCCCCCCCGTTCCGCGGGAGACCCAGTACTTC
abundance: -
d_gene: -
v_gene: TRBV7-7
j_gene: TRBJ2-5

CDR3aa: CASSFFPGGLIDEQYF
CDR3nt: TGTGCCAGCAGTTTCTTTCCGGGGGGGCTTATCGACGAGCAGTACTTC
abundance: -
d_gene: TRBD2
v_gene: TRBV27
j_gene: TRBJ2-7

CDR3aa: CSARGTSYEQYF
CDR3nt: TGCAGTGCTAGAGGTACTAGCTACGAGCAGTACTTC
abundance: many
d_gene: -
v_gene: TRBV20-1
j_gene: TRBJ2-7

CDR3aa: CAISESDNFGYGYTF
CDR3nt: TGTGCCATCAGTGAGTCGGACAATTTTGGGTATGGCTACACCTTC
abundance: few
d_gene: -
v_gene: TRBV10-3
j_gene: TRBJ1-2

CDR3aa: CASSYSEQTGVQETQYF
CDR3nt: TGTGCCAGCAGTTACTCGGAACAGACAGGGGTCCAAGAGACCCAGTACTTC
abundance: -
d_gene: TRBD1
v_gene: TRBV6-2/TRBV6-3
j_gene: TRBJ2-5

CDR3aa: CASSMGTYAYEQYF
CDR3nt: TGTGCCAGCAGTATGGGGACATATGCCTACGAGCAGTACTTC
abundance: -
d_gene: -
v_gene: TRBV6-5
j_gene: TRBJ2-7

CDR3aa: CASSPEHRTQYF
CDR3nt: TGTGCTAGCAGCCCCGAACATAGGACGCAGTATTTT
abundance: few
d_gene: -
v_gene: TRBV7-9
j_gene: TRBJ2-3

CDR3aa: CASSYSARENYEQYF
CDR3nt: TGTGCCAGCAGTTACTCCGCTCGGGAGAATTACGAGCAGTACTTC
abundance: few
d_gene: -
v_gene: TRBV6-5
j_gene: TRBJ2-7

CDR3aa: CASSLVGSGGVTDTQYF
CDR3nt: TGTGCCAGCAGCTTAGTTGGTAGCGGGGGGGTCACAGATACGCAGTATTTT
abundance: -
d_gene: TRBD2
v_gene: TRBV7-2
j_gene: TRBJ2-3

CDR3aa: CSVVEQEAFF
CDR3nt: TGCAGCGTTGTGGAACAGGAAGCTTTCTTT
abundance: -
d_gene: -
v_gene: TRBV29-1
j_gene: TRBJ1-1

CDR3aa: CASSHRLAHSYNEQFF
CDR3nt: TGTGCCAGCAGCCACCGACTAGCACATTCCTACAATGAGCAGTTCTTC
abundance: -
d_gene: TRBD2
v_gene: TRBV4-2
j_gene: TRBJ2-1

CDR3aa: CSARPGTYEDTQYF
CDR3nt: TGCAGTGCTCGCCCCGGGACATATGAAGATACGCAGTATTTT
abundance: once
d_gene: -
v_gene: TRBV20-1
j_gene: TRBJ2-3